This paragraph reports one T cell receptor (beta chain). Antigen unknown. The CDR3 is made up of 15 amino acids. V shed 4 bases, J shed 3 bases, and the junction held 8 bases outside the gene matches. CDR1 and CDR2 (germline): MNHEY, SMNVEV (reference sequence). This specimen belongs to a study of T cell responses to AZD1222 COVID-19 vaccine. Notes on the study in general: None of the repertoires were sampled until the peak T cell response had passed. Baseline antibody screening turned up just six seropositive AZD1222 recipients. Clonal diversity may have been underestimated, and the donors were mostly white British, with more females than males. Unmutated variant regions reportedly attract nearly half of all spike-specific TCRs.

TCRdb keeps only in-frame clones here, not all; method: immunoSEQ multiplex PCR. This sample yields roughly 200,000 clones, of which approximately 92% are seen a single time; around 3.6% belongs to the top ten. The sample was peripheral blood, taken 28 days after the second dose of the MenACWY control vaccine. The receptor was derived from an adult who received the MenACWY meningococcal vaccine as a control. This chain links TRBV27 with TRBJ2-7; 8 nucleotides match TRBD2. CDR3 coding DNA: TGTGCCAGCAGTTCCAACGGGAGGGGCTACTACGAGCAGTACTTC. This gives the protein CASSSNGRGYYEQYF.